Below, 4 T cell receptor beta chains from the same sample are listed, as sequenced in a study of radiation and T cells in renal cell carcinoma. Indicated time point: blood 2 weeks post-SBRT. Treatment of the sample: 15 Gy SBRT to primary tumor, nephrectomy 4 weeks later. Repertoires were generated with immunoSEQ multiplex PCR, while TCRdb's copy carries only in-frame clones and drops some. The table records about 150,000 clones, over 80% of them present only once. This specimen consisted of blood, obtained from a patient whose treatment included radiotherapy and nephrectomy. These receptors were taken from a woman in her fifties or sixties with renal cell carcinoma.

This clone appeared a few times. J is TRBJ1-6 and V is TRBV6-1; 9 bases align to TRBD1. CDR1 is MNHNS, CDR2 SASEGT, per germline. With 4 bases clipped from V and 5 bases from J, the junction kept 6 bases outside the gene matches. This CDR3 spans 16 amino acids. CDR3 coding DNA: TGTGCCAGCAGTGTCCGGACAGGGGCGAATAATTCACCCCTCCACTTT. Its protein product is CASSVRTGANNSPLHF.

The V and J genes are TRBV5-5 and TRBJ1-2; 7 nucleotides match TRBD1. The V and J ends lost 0 bases and 1 base, in that order; junction bases with no gene match: 3. The V gene's germline CDR1 is SGHKS and CDR2 YYEKEE (reference sequence). CDR3 length equals 15 residues. The CDR3 DNA sequence: TGTGCCAGCAGCTTGGGGGCAGGGGGTAACTATGGCTACACCTTC. This codes for CASSLGAGGNYGYTF.

The chain is built from TRBV5-4 and TRBJ2-3; TRBD1 agrees at 7 bases. Per germline, CDR1 SGHNT and CDR2 YYREEE (reference sequence). The CDR3 is 13 residues long. The junction had 7 bases not matched to a gene; V was cut back by 6 bases and J by 6 bases. CDR3 bases: TGTGCCAGCAAGTCGGCAGGGGGTGATACGCAGTATTTT. Amino acid sequence: CASKSAGGDTQYF.

The V call is TRBV5-1, the J call TRBJ1-2; a possible D gene is TRBD1 (5 bases). Germline loops: CDR1 SGHRS, CDR2 YFSETQ. The V gene lost 0 bases and the J gene lost 4 bases, with 16 bases spanning the gap. The CDR3 spans 16 residues. The CDR3 sequence is CASSLEAQGPLYGYTF. In nucleotides, the CDR3 is TGCGCCAGCAGCTTGGAAGCTCAGGGCCCACTCTATGGCTACACCTTC.